This TCR beta chain was sequenced in a study of technical replicates of blood from a few donors. Clones were sequenced by immunoSEQ multiplex PCR, and TCRdb holds only the in-frame ones, with some missing. This sample has some 80,000 clones, with around nine tenths found just once. This CDR3 is 17 amino acids long. Germline V gives CDR1 SGHTA, CDR2 FQGNSA. The V and J ends lost 4 bases and 10 bases respectively, with 28 bases between them. The sequence was collected from a human donor in good health. This sequence joins TRBV7-2 and TRBJ1-1; possibly TRBD1 for D (6 bases). The sequenced sample was T cells isolated from PBMCs. CDR3 region: CASSSPGDTIFPNTAFF. CDR3 in DNA: TGTGCCAGCAGCTCACCCGGGGACACCATTTTTCCCAATACAGCTTTCTTT.